Sequencing of this T cell receptor beta chain was carried out in a study of early T cells in non-severe SARS-CoV-2 infection. Study information: The authors sequenced bulk RNA from unsorted whole blood, leaving chains unpaired.

The V gene lost 0 bases and the J gene lost 5 bases, with 8 bases spanning the gap. The germline gives CDR1 LGHNA, CDR2 YSLEER. CDR3 length: 14 residues. Points from the study as a whole: VDJdb-based matching was biased toward anti-spike CD8 responses and missed private and CD4 specificities.

The TCR library protocol was used to attach unique molecular identifiers. These identifiers were attached to individual cDNA molecules. TCRdb reprocessed the 5' RACE reads with MiXCR, giving one entry per CDR3 protein. Of approximately 64,000 distinct CDR3 sequences listed, less than 5% are singletons. This clonotype was counted only a few times. Antigen: not known. This sequence joins TRBV4-3 and TRBJ2-1; maybe TRBD2 (6 bases). Source material: whole blood. This TCR was recovered from an adult who was a healthcare worker with PCR-confirmed SARS-CoV-2 infection or an uninfected control (not recorded which). The CDR3 nucleotides read TGCGCCAGCAGCCAAGATCGACTAGACAATGAGCAGTTCTTC. It codes for CASSQDRLDNEQFF.